The sequence of this T cell receptor beta chain was determined in a study of CD8+ T cells in alopecia areata listed by TCRdb under 2018. About the full investigation: The treated patients took part in an open-label pilot trial in which moderate-to-severe alopecia areata was treated with oral tofacitinib at 5 to 10 mg twice daily. In humans, TCRbeta sequencing was performed on scalp tissue and on sorted CD4+ and CD8+ peripheral blood T cells from healthy controls and from patients with patchy or totalis/universalis alopecia areata. TCRbeta CDR3 regions were amplified by immunoSEQ multiplex PCR using 35 Vbeta forward and 13 Jbeta reverse primers. Patients on tofacitinib were biopsied at baseline and after 4 and 24 weeks of treatment, and several of the patients also had a later scalp biopsy. The RNA source kit depended on sample type: the PAXgene miRNA kit for fixed scalp, the miRNeasy kit for PBMCs, and the RNeasy kit for mouse skin. Tofacitinib was given for 6 to 18 months, followed by 6 months of follow-up off drug to assess delayed response and recurrence. For the treated patients, the SALT score, which quantifies what percentage of scalp surface area is affected, served as the measure of disease severity. To study T cell clonal expansion in alopecia areata, the researchers applied high-throughput TCRbeta sequencing to both the C3H/HeJ mouse model and human patients. Clonality in the scalp was compared among normal scalp (n=4), patchy alopecia areata scalp (n=8), and alopecia totalis/universalis scalp (n=8). Results and caveats for the whole study, not just this receptor: During tofacitinib treatment, many expanded lesional clones remained in scalp and blood, and this persistence may partly explain relapse after treatment is stopped. Because the treated cohort was small and included a single nonresponder, larger studies are needed to assess links between baseline CD8+ expansion and response. Compared with normal scalp, lesional scalp had higher clonality and more expanded CD8+ clones, particularly in alopecia totalis/universalis, a pattern that suggests antigenic drive. With tofacitinib, both scalp clonality and the number of expanded CD8+ clones among the top 100 scalp clones went down significantly. Compared with mice, TCR sequences shared between patients were less clear, possibly partly because of HLA diversity across the patient population. Resident alphabeta T cells in normal human skin are also sequenced, complicating scalp TCR repertoire analysis, unlike mouse skin dominated by gammadelta T cells.

This sample's treatment or condition label indicates: oral pan-JAK inhibitor, 5-10 mg twice daily. Peripheral blood and lesional scalp punch biopsies were obtained from patients with alopecia areata. PBMCs were isolated by density centrifugation and stained for CD3, CD4 and CD8, after which CD4+ and CD8+ T cells were sorted on a FACSAria. Concerning this clone itself: Its antigen remains undetermined. No qualities accompany the bases; no much larger clone lies one base away.

The library came from the immunoSEQ multiplex PCR assay. RNA was extracted from all samples and reverse transcribed into cDNA, which served as template for TCR sequencing. First-strand cDNA was synthesized using SuperScript III with a 2:1 mix of oligo-dT and random hexamers. Amplification bias was assessed with a synthetic immune receptor repertoire, and residual bias was removed computationally. The authors processed their data as follows. After raw reads were preprocessed to remove errors, the CDR3 was defined following IMGT conventions as running from the conserved cysteine to phenylalanine. Clonality was calculated as 1 minus Shannon entropy normalized by log2 of the number of productive unique TCRs. Scalp TCRbeta sequences were cross-referenced with sorted blood CD4 and CD8 repertoires so that the CD4 or CD8 identity of scalp clones could be inferred. The table was pulled from immuneACCESS by TCRdb, which kept in-frame rearrangements only. Such tables lose some clones; where checked, under half of the loss comes from unresolved V genes, and the rest has no known cause. V, J and clone size derive from that table, while D and trimming were established from the DNA sequence. In all, the sample holds 150,000 to 200,000 clones, and more than 55% of those were seen once. The ten most abundant clones make up 1.3% of the sample.

The CDR3 measures 12 amino acids from cysteine to phenylalanine. The entry retains the CDR3 DNA only, 36 bases that are in frame from base 1. V is cut by 3 bases and J by 4 bases, and the space between the germline ends is 6 bases. The germline V gene (reference sequence) provides CDR1 GTSNPN and CDR2 SVGIG. Material: CD4+ T cells sorted from blood, obtained around week 49, from a patient treated with tofacitinib. Here the chain combines TRBV30 and TRBJ1-4, with no D gene named confidently. The sequence was obtained from a human donor with alopecia areata. The DNA is as follows: TGTGCCTGGAGCCAGCTTAATGAAAAACTGTTTTTT. This is translated as CAWSQLNEKLFF.